This T cell receptor (beta chain) is drawn from a study of blood T cell repertoires in COVID-19. Across the study: The United States, Italy and Spain provided the acute and convalescent COVID-19 samples.

The J segment lost 4 bases and the V segment lost 5 bases, leaving 8 bases of the junction unmatched. There are 15 residues in the CDR3. From germline, CDR1 is LNHDA and CDR2 SQIVND (reference sequence). Per the authors' pipeline: Amplification with reference gene primers provided the estimates of nucleated cell counts. The protocol was immunoSEQ multiplex PCR, while the TCRdb copy is restricted to in-frame clones and leaves out a portion. The V and J calls and clone size were taken over from that table, and D and trimming were inferred from the DNA. Altogether 240,000 or so clones are present, around 90% being singletons, with the ten largest covering under 0.95%.

The TCR comes from a woman aged 25-40 years with acute or convalescent COVID-19. V usage is TRBV19 and J usage is TRBJ1-2; 9 bases agree with TRBD1. Source material: peripheral blood. This CDR3 is CASSPATGGGYGYTF. Here the CDR3 DNA reads TGTGCCAGTAGTCCCGCGACAGGGGGTGGCTATGGCTACACCTTC.